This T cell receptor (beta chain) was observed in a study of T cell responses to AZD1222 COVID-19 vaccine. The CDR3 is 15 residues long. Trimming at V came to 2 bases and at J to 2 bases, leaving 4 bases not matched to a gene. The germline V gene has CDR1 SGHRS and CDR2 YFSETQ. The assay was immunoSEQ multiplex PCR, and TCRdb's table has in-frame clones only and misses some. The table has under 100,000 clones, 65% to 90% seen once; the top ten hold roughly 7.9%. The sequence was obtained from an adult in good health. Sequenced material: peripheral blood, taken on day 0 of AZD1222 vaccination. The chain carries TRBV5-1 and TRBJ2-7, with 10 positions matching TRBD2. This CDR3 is CASSFIAGGTYEQYF. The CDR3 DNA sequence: TGCGCCAGCAGCTTTATAGCGGGAGGAACCTACGAGCAGTACTTC. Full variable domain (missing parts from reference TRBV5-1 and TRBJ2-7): KAGVTQTPRYLIKTRGQQVTLSCSPISGHRSVSWYQQTPGQGLQFLFEYFSETQRNKGNFPGRFSGRQFSNSRSEMNVSTLELGDSALYLCASSFIAGGTYEQYFGPGTRLTVT.